This is a list of T cell receptor delta chains from one sample in a study of gamma-delta chains in newborns, infants, children. TCRdb ran CATT on the reads. The sample carries under 13,000 delta-chain clones, approximately 3.6% recorded once. The sequencing sample was made of blood. These receptors were collected from a child who was a newborn, infant or young child, either healthy, febrile or measles-vaccinated (not recorded which). Both conserved end residues are part of each CDR3. The order of the fields is clone size, V gene, CDR3 protein. A clone size is listed for some rows: how often the clone was seen (once, few, many), or a class if it is expanded.

few | TRAV29/DV5 | CAAYRWLRGGLTDKLIF
- | TRDV2 | CACDTVGESSWDTRQMFF
- | TRDV2 | CACDYLTGGPRGDTRQMFF
- | TRDV1 | CALGVFSPLGDPTARPLIF
medium-sized | TRDV2 | CACDTVGSLSWDTRQMFF
- | TRDV1 | CALEVLGVPYTDKLIF
few | TRDV1 | CALGERLPGPLYWGIGADKLIF
- | TRDV2 | CACDTGNQGVPSSWDTRQMFF
- | TRDV2 | CACDKVGRTAQLFF
few | TRDV1 | CALGEFWGIGTDKLIF
few | TRDV1 | CALGEVMGDKQGYTDKLIF
- | TRDV1 | CALGELKMPYTDKLIF
- | TRDV1 | CALGTPFPTITGGYTDKLIF
few | TRDV2 | CACDGLLGDVDTRQMFF
few | TRDV2 | CACDPTGGPSWDTRQMFF
few | TRDV1 | CALGGLVKPTHLYWGINTDKLIF
few | TRDV2 | CACDTFTATPRSSWDTRQMFF
medium-sized | TRDV2 | CACDTVLGDTRATDKLIF
- | TRDV2 | CACDKVLGDTRSSWDTRQMFF
- | TRDV1 | CALGEPWGGYCCPDTDKLIF
few | TRDV1 | CALGGSWGIRYTDKLIF
- | TRDV2 | CACDTWGIDKLIF
few | TRDV1 | CALGGNHRRGILNTDKLIF
few | TRDV2 | CACGVLGGTAQLFF
- | TRDV1 | CALGELWGILPDKLIF
few | TRDV1 | CALGSIQPGFRAVWDTRQMFF
- | TRAV29/DV5 | CAASEKTRFWGIPYMYTDKLIF
- | TRDV1 | CALGDLGMGVLGKLIF
- | TRDV1 | CALGEPPWPDKLIF